This passage covers 20 T cell receptor beta chains from one sample sequenced in a study of T cells after posttransplantation cyclophosphamide. Profiling relied on immunoSEQ multiplex PCR, and the TCRdb table lists in-frame clones only, not all of them. The data contain 45,000 or so clones, roughly 92% of them singletons. The source material was PBMCs. Source of these receptors: a woman aged 45-59 years in good health and a related stem cell transplant donor.

The chain couples TRBV5-8 to TRBJ1-1; 9 nucleotides align to TRBD1. The CDR3 has 16 amino acids. Germline loops: CDR1 SGHTS, CDR2 YDEGEE. V trimming: 3 bases; J trimming: 3 bases; junction bases outside the gene matches: 9. The CDR3 sequence is CASSWGTGSGDTEAFF. For the CDR3, the DNA is TGTGCCAGCAGCTGGGGGACAGGGAGTGGGGACACTGAAGCTTTCTTT.

The chain couples TRBV19 to TRBJ2-7, with D perhaps matching TRBD1 (5 bases). Per the germline V gene, CDR1 is LNHDA and CDR2 is SQIVND (reference sequence). This CDR3 region has 15 residues. The V gene lost 6 bases and the J gene lost 5 bases, with 20 bases spanning the gap. The CDR3 nucleotides are TGTGCCAGTAGCCCGAGTTTGGGGCAGTACCACGAGCAGTACTTC. This codes for CASSPSLGQYHEQYF.

V and J are TRBV27 and TRBJ2-3, with D tentatively TRBD2 (6 bases). V lost 2 bases to trimming and J lost 1 base, with 13 bases between them. Germline values: CDR1 MNHEY, CDR2 SMNVEV (reference sequence). CDR3 size: 16 residues. The chain's CDR3 is CASSLMVGGGTDTQYF. The CDR3 DNA reads TGTGCCAGCAGTTTAATGGTTGGCGGGGGCACAGATACGCAGTATTTT.

This chain joins TRBV10-1 and TRBJ2-3; 7 bases are a match to TRBD1. The CDR3 has 13 residues. Germline values: CDR1 WNHNN, CDR2 SYGVQD (reference sequence). V trimming: 8 bases; J trimming: 1 base; junction bases outside the gene matches: 3. The CDR3 DNA sequence: TGCGCCAGCGGAACAGGGGGCACAGATACGCAGTATTTT. Encoded protein: CASGTGGTDTQYF.

The chain carries TRBV2 and TRBJ2-7, with D tentatively TRBD1 (6 bases). In germline, CDR1 is SNHLY, CDR2 FYNNEI. V lost 5 bases, J lost 0 bases, and 11 bases lay in between. The CDR3 covers 14 residues. CDR3 in amino acids: CASSLTGNSYEQYF. DNA of the CDR3: TGTGCCAGCAGTTTGACAGGCAACTCCTACGAGCAGTACTTC.

The chain joins TRBV7-9 to TRBJ1-1; D ambiguous. From germline, CDR1 is SEHNR and CDR2 FQNEAQ (reference sequence). V was shortened by 7 bases and J by 4 bases, with 10 bases between the two germline ends. The length of the CDR3 is 12 residues. The CDR3 spells CASISSGTEAFF. In nucleotides, the CDR3 is TGTGCCAGCATTTCCAGTGGCACTGAAGCTTTCTTT.

The V and J genes are TRBV25-1 and TRBJ2-1; 7 positions agree with TRBD1. Per germline, CDR1 MGHDK and CDR2 SYGVNS. The CDR3 consists of 14 residues. V lost 3 bases to trimming and J lost 8 bases; unmatched junction nucleotides: 7. The CDR3 nucleotides read TGTGCCAGCAGTGAGTCGGGACAGTCCCATGAGCAGTTCTTC. The encoded protein is CASSESGQSHEQFF. Together with reference TRBV25-1 and TRBJ2-1, the CDR3 gives the full variable domain: EADIYQTPRYLVIGTGKKITLECSQTMGHDKMYWYQQDPGMELHLIHYSYGVNSTEKGDLSSESTVSRIRTEHFPLTLESARPSHTSQYLCASSESGQSHEQFFGPGTRLTVL.

The chain combines TRBV4-1 with TRBJ1-6, with D perhaps TRBD1 (5 bases). V was pared by 4 bases and J by 6 bases, with 10 bases between. Germline loops: CDR1 MGHRA, CDR2 YSYEKL. This CDR3 is built from 14 residues. CDR3 in amino acids: CASSRGTTNSPLHF. The CDR3, as DNA: TGCGCCAGCAGCCGGGGCACAACTAATTCACCCCTCCACTTT.

This clone came up a few times. CDR3 DNA: TGTGCCAGCGAGGGACACCTGAACACTGAAGCTTTCTTT. Translated: CASEGHLNTEAFF. The chain employs TRBV2 and TRBJ1-1, with D tentatively TRBD1 (6 bases). Germline V gene data show CDR1 as SNHLY and CDR2 as FYNNEI. The CDR3 loop spans 13 amino acids. V lost 8 bases, J lost 0 bases, and 10 bases lay in between.

The chain couples TRBV19 to TRBJ2-3; 7 bases match TRBD2. Germline V CDR1 and CDR2: LNHDA, SQIVND (reference sequence). V shed 5 bases and J 5 bases; nucleotides not matched to a gene: 13. The CDR3 totals 16 residues. This chain's CDR3 is CASSRGLGSSRDTQYF. The CDR3 nucleotides are TGTGCCAGTAGTCGAGGACTAGGGTCGAGTAGAGATACGCAGTATTTT.

The rearrangement links TRBV7-2 to TRBJ2-6; a possible D gene is TRBD2 (5 bases). In germline, CDR1 is SGHTA, CDR2 FQGNSA. Trimming removed 1 base from V and 5 bases from J, with 9 bases in between. The CDR3 consists of 15 residues. The CDR3 loop is CASSLEAGRANVLTF. The CDR3 bases are TGTGCCAGCAGCTTAGAGGCGGGCAGGGCCAACGTCCTGACTTTC.

This chain links TRBV28 with TRBJ2-3; 8 nucleotides line up with TRBD1. CDR1 and CDR2 (germline): MDHEN, SYDVKM. The CDR3 has 14 amino acids. V lost 5 bases, J lost 6 bases, and 7 bases stayed unmatched. The CDR3 nucleotides are TGTGCCAGCAGTCTGGACAGGGCGAGGGATACGCAGTATTTT. The encoded protein is CASSLDRARDTQYF.

This chain links TRBV19 with TRBJ1-2; TRBD1 matches at 9 bases. The length of the CDR3 is 15 residues. In germline, CDR1 is LNHDA, CDR2 SQIVND (reference sequence). The trim removed 2 bases at V and 6 bases at J, leaving 7 bases unmatched. CDR3 bases: TGTGCCAGTAGTATACCACAGGGGGCTGTCGATGGCTACACCTTC. Translating gives CASSIPQGAVDGYTF.

This clone was seen once. This chain connects TRBV6-1 to TRBJ1-5, with TRBD1 matching over 9 bases. Unmatched junction bases numbered 4, after V lost 3 bases and J lost 4 bases. Germline CDR1 MNHNS, CDR2 SASEGT. The CDR3 totals 15 residues. As DNA, the CDR3 is TGTGCCAGCAGTGACGGGACAGGGTCTAATCAGCCCCAGCATTTT. This sequence encodes CASSDGTGSNQPQHF.

The V call is TRBV5-1, the J call TRBJ2-1, with 9 bases identical to TRBD2. Germline assignment: CDR1 SGHRS and CDR2 YFSETQ. With 0 bases clipped from V and 10 bases from J, the junction kept 11 bases outside the gene matches. This CDR3 has 16 amino acids. DNA for the CDR3: TGCGCCAGCAGCTTGGGGCTAGCGGGGTCGTTTAGGGAGCAGTTCTTC. Its translation is CASSLGLAGSFREQFF.

The chain employs TRBV4-1 and TRBJ1-4; D not resolved. The CDR3 runs to 16 residues. CDR1 is MGHRA, CDR2 YSYEKL, per germline. Trimming took off 0 bases at V and 0 bases at J, with 8 bases between the two ends. The CDR3 spells CASSQDATTTNEKLFF. The CDR3 coding sequence is TGCGCCAGCAGCCAAGACGCGACAACAACTAATGAAAAACTGTTTTTT.

This chain uses TRBV25-1 with TRBJ2-3; 7 bases align to TRBD1. The V gene's germline CDR1 is MGHDK and CDR2 SYGVNS. This CDR3 contains 16 residues. Trimming at V came to 2 bases and at J to 5 bases, leaving 10 bases not matched to a gene. The CDR3 loop reads CASSEKDRRALDTQYF. Written as DNA, the CDR3 is TGTGCCAGCAGTGAAAAGGACAGGCGCGCGTTAGATACGCAGTATTTT.

The CDR3 is CASRRTDTYEQYF. Written as DNA, the CDR3 is TGTGCCAGCAGACGGACAGATACCTACGAGCAGTACTTC. The rearrangement joins TRBV6-5 to TRBJ2-7; D is possibly TRBD1 (6 bases). Trimming stripped 6 bases from V and 2 bases from J, with 11 bases between. The CDR3 covers 13 residues. Germline CDR1 reads MNHEY; CDR2 reads SVGAGI.

The chain is built from TRBV6-6 and TRBJ2-7; possible D gene TRBD1, 6 bases. The CDR3 runs to 15 residues. V shed 0 bases and J shed 5 bases, with 14 bases lying between them. Germline V lookup: CDR1 MNHNY, CDR2 SVGAGI (reference sequence). This chain's CDR3 is CASSYSNQGRNEQYF. CDR3 DNA sequence: TGTGCCAGCAGTTACTCGAATCAGGGGCGGAACGAGCAGTACTTC.

This chain connects TRBV5-1 to TRBJ2-7; 8 bases are a match to TRBD2. The V segment lost 2 bases and the J segment 2 bases; nucleotides outside the gene matches: 3. Per the germline V gene, CDR1 is SGHRS and CDR2 is YFSETQ. CDR3 length: 14 amino acids. The CDR3 DNA sequence: TGCGCCAGCAGCTTCCGGGGGGGCACCTACGAGCAGTACTTC. This sequence encodes CASSFRGGTYEQYF. The entire variable domain, with the rest obtained from reference TRBV5-1 and TRBJ2-7, is as follows: KAGVTQTPRYLIKTRGQQVTLSCSPISGHRSVSWYQQTPGQGLQFLFEYFSETQRNKGNFPGRFSGRQFSNSRSEMNVSTLELGDSALYLCASSFRGGTYEQYFGPGTRLTVT.